The 27 T cell receptor beta chains presented below share a single source sample, sequenced in a study of T cell repertoires in cytomegalovirus infection. TCRdb ran MiXCR on the reads and lists one entry per CDR3 protein. The data show more than 40,000 distinct CDR3 sequences, with about a fifth seen just once and roughly 89% held by the top ten. These TCRs' antigens remain unknown. The sequencing here drew on CD8+ T cells from cultured PBMCs, taken from culture after CMV antigen stimulation. The receptors stem from a human donor in good health (CMV status not recorded). Some clones in this sample may be carry-over from other donors' samples.

This clonotype has only a few counts. The chain links TRBV2 to TRBJ1-3, with D unresolved. The CDR3 extends over 12 amino acids. Germline V CDR1 and CDR2: SNHLY, FYNNEI. Trimming cost V 6 bases and J 4 bases, with 7 bases left between them. CDR3 sequence reads: CASSRPGNTIYF. DNA for the CDR3: TGTGCCAGCAGCCGACCCGGAAACACCATATATTTT.

This clonotype came up a few times. This chain joins TRBV10-3 and TRBJ2-2, with 8 bases identical to TRBD1. This CDR3 has 16 amino acids. Trimming at V came to 3 bases and at J to 2 bases, leaving 5 bases not matched to a gene. The germline V gene has CDR1 ENHRY and CDR2 SYGVKD. In DNA, the CDR3 is TGTGCCATCAGTGACCAGACAGGGGTCAACACCGGGGAGCTGTTTTTT. Translation gives CAISDQTGVNTGELFF.

The gene calls are TRBV7-8 and TRBJ2-1; D unclear. V was shortened by 5 bases and J by 0 bases, with 11 bases between the two germline ends. The CDR3 has 15 amino acids. Germline CDR1 reads SGHVS; CDR2 reads FQNEAQ. The CDR3 here is CASSILRSSYNEQFF. CDR3 nucleotide sequence: TGTGCCAGCAGCATTCTCAGGAGCTCCTACAATGAGCAGTTCTTC. The full variable domain, with the rest looked up from reference TRBV7-8 and TRBJ2-1, is GAGVSQSPRYKVAKRGQDVALRCDPISGHVSLFWYQQALGQGPEFLTYFQNEAQLDKSGLPSDRFFAERPEGSVSTLKIQRTQQEDSAVYLCASSILRSSYNEQFFGPGTRLTVL.

The V and J genes are TRBV27 and TRBJ2-7, with no clear D. There are 15 residues in the CDR3. Trimming cost V 5 bases and J 0 bases, with 14 bases left between them. The germline gives CDR1 MNHEY, CDR2 SMNVEV (reference sequence). In DNA form, the CDR3 reads TGTGCCAGCAGTCCCAACCCTACGAGCTCCTACGAGCAGTACTTC. Its translation: CASSPNPTSSYEQYF.

This clonotype came up a few times. The V gene is TRBV7-2, the J gene TRBJ2-1; TRBD2 might be the D (7 bases). V was pared by 1 base and J by 2 bases, with 15 bases between. The germline CDR1 and CDR2 sequences are SGHTA and FQGNSA. CDR3 size: 17 residues. CDR3: CASSLVVAGAAYNEQFF. The CDR3 nucleotides are TGTGCCAGCAGCTTAGTTGTGGCGGGGGCAGCCTACAATGAGCAGTTCTTC.

This clonotype has just a few counts. The chain is built from TRBV15 and TRBJ1-2; 7 bases fit TRBD1. This CDR3 spans 13 amino acids. Germline V gene lookup returns CDR1 LNHNV and CDR2 YYDKDF (reference sequence). The V gene end was trimmed by 7 bases and the J gene end by 3 bases; junction bases not matched to a gene: 5. Here the CDR3 reads CATTGTEDYGYTF. CDR3 sequence (DNA): TGTGCCACCACCGGGACAGAGGACTATGGCTACACCTTC. The entire variable domain, with the rest obtained from reference TRBV15 and TRBJ1-2, is as follows: DAMVIQNPRYQVTQFGKPVTLSCSQTLNHNVMYWYQQKSSQAPKLLFHYYDKDFNNEADTPDNFQSRRPNTSFCFLDIRSPGLGDTAMYLCATTGTEDYGYTFGSGTRLTVV.

This clonotype was recorded a few times. The chain uses TRBV6-5 and TRBJ2-1; D perhaps matches TRBD2 (6 bases). V lost 5 bases, J lost 4 bases, and 15 bases lay in between. The germline V gene has CDR1 MNHEY and CDR2 SVGAGI. The CDR3 length is 15 residues. The CDR3 sequence is CASSTPRDFYNEQFF. CDR3 nucleotide sequence: TGTGCCAGCAGTACCCCGCGGGACTTTTACAATGAGCAGTTCTTC.

The CDR3 region is CASSLTNGGDYEQYF. In nucleotides, the CDR3 is TGTGCCAGCAGCTTAACTAACGGAGGGGACTACGAGCAGTACTTC. The chain is built from TRBV7-9 and TRBJ2-7, with D maybe TRBD2 (6 bases). CDR1 is SEHNR and CDR2 is FQNEAQ in the germline V gene (reference sequence). The CDR3 has 15 amino acids. Trimming pared 2 bases from V and 3 bases from J, leaving 14 bases between.

This clonotype occurred a few times. The chain employs TRBV9 and TRBJ2-6; unclear D gene. Trimming left V 6 bases short and J 0 bases short, with 19 bases between. The CDR3 sequence is 18 residues long. Germline V gives CDR1 SGDLS, CDR2 YYNGEE. The CDR3 here is CASNLGKGENSGANVLTF. For the CDR3, the DNA is TGTGCCAGCAATCTAGGAAAAGGCGAAAACTCTGGGGCCAACGTCCTGACTTTC.

Only a few counts were recorded for this clonotype. The chain has TRBV6-4 and TRBJ2-3; 8 nucleotides agree with TRBD2. This CDR3 has 14 residues. CDR1 MRHNA and CDR2 SNTAGT come from the germline V gene. Trimming cost V 5 bases and J 3 bases; bases outside gene matches: 4. This CDR3 is CASSSGSSTDTQYF. In DNA, the CDR3 is TGTGCCAGCAGTAGCGGGAGTAGTACAGATACGCAGTATTTT.

In its sample, this clonotype was seen a few times. The V gene is TRBV7-2, the J gene TRBJ2-5, with 8 bases fitting TRBD1. Germline V gene lookup returns CDR1 SGHTA and CDR2 FQGNSA. V gave up 2 bases and J gave up 5 bases; unmatched junction bases: 10. This CDR3 contains 16 residues. The CDR3 loop is CASSLPGQDIRETQYF. In DNA form, the CDR3 reads TGTGCCAGCAGCTTACCGGGACAGGACATAAGGGAGACCCAGTACTTC.

The chain carries TRBV20-1 and TRBJ2-1, with TRBD2 matching over 9 bases. CDR1 DFQATT and CDR2 SNEGSKA come from the germline V gene (reference sequence). The CDR3 runs 15 residues. V shed 2 bases, J shed 6 bases, and the junction held 8 bases outside the gene matches. CDR3: CSARSLAGPSNEQFF. CDR3 nucleotides: TGCAGTGCTAGATCGCTAGCGGGGCCTTCCAATGAGCAGTTCTTC.

This clonotype showed up just a few times. This chain links TRBV7-2 with TRBJ2-3; D unclear. This CDR3 has 13 amino acids. Looked up from germline, CDR1 is SGHTA and CDR2 is FQGNSA. V was clipped by 5 bases and J by 10 bases, with 16 bases between them. CDR3 in DNA: TGTGCCAGCAGCCCCCCGGGCCCCAACGCGCAGTATTTT. Translation: CASSPPGPNAQYF.

J is TRBJ2-1 and V is TRBV7-8, with TRBD2 identical over 15 bases. CDR1 SGHVS and CDR2 FQNEAQ come from the germline V gene. Trimming took 4 bases from V and 12 from J; bases not matched to a gene: 1. The CDR3 totals 13 residues. In DNA, the CDR3 is TGTGCCAGCAGCTCGGGACTAGCGGGAGGGCAGTTCTTC. Its translation is CASSSGLAGGQFF.

The chain uses TRBV7-2 and TRBJ1-6; D unresolved. The germline CDR1 and CDR2 sequences are SGHTA and FQGNSA. The CDR3 is made up of 16 amino acids. The germline V and J ends were trimmed by 4 bases and 3 bases, with 13 bases remaining between them. The CDR3 region has the DNA TGTGCCAGCAGCTCCCGATCTGAGGGCTATAATTCACCCCTCCACTTT. It yields the protein CASSSRSEGYNSPLHF. Full variable domain (remainder filled in from reference TRBV7-2 and TRBJ1-6): GAGVSQSPSNKVTEKGKDVELRCDPISGHTALYWYRQSLGQGLEFLIYFQGNSAPDKSGLPSDRFSAERTGGSVSTLTIQRTQQEDSAVYLCASSSRSEGYNSPLHFGNGTRLTVT.

This clonotype was observed a handful of times. The chain couples TRBV7-2 to TRBJ1-1; a weak D match, TRBD1 (5 bases). The CDR3 is 15 residues long. Between the trimmed V and J ends, which lost 5 bases and 3 bases, there was a span of 16 bases. Germline assignment: CDR1 SGHTA and CDR2 FQGNSA. CDR3 in amino acids: CASSPPGGWDTEAFF. The CDR3 DNA reads TGTGCCAGCAGCCCCCCTGGGGGTTGGGACACTGAAGCTTTCTTT.

The CDR3 DNA follows: TGCAGTGCTAGAGACTCGGGTTCGGCCGGGGAGCTGTTTTTT. Its translation is CSARDSGSAGELFF. The genes are TRBV20-1 and TRBJ2-2; D is unclear. Germline lookup yields CDR1 DFQATT and CDR2 SNEGSKA (reference sequence). V was cut by 0 bases and J by 6 bases, with 11 bases left in between. The CDR3 extends over 14 amino acids.

In its sample, this clonotype was seen once. This rearrangement joins TRBV27 to TRBJ2-1; 7 positions match TRBD1. The junction had 10 bases not matched to a gene; V was cut back by 10 bases and J by 7 bases. The CDR3 extends over 13 amino acids. Germline assignment: CDR1 MNHEY and CDR2 SMNVEV (reference sequence). The CDR3 nucleotides read TGTGCCACCCGACAGGGTTTAAGGAATGAGCAGTTCTTC. Translating it yields CATRQGLRNEQFF.

This clonotype was observed a few times. J is TRBJ2-7 and V is TRBV7-9, with D maybe TRBD1 (5 bases). The CDR3 consists of 14 residues. With 7 bases removed from V and 7 bases from J, the gap between germline ends came to 20 bases. Germline V CDR1 and CDR2: SEHNR, FQNEAQ (reference sequence). In nucleotides, the CDR3 is TGTGCCAGCACCCCTTCGACAGCCCTTAAGGAGCAGTACTTC. It specifies CASTPSTALKEQYF.

This clonotype showed up just a few times. This chain joins TRBV6-5 and TRBJ2-7; D possibly uses TRBD1 or TRBD2 (5 bases each). CDR3 length equals 16 residues. Germline loops: CDR1 MNHEY, CDR2 SVGAGI. Trimming cost V 6 bases and J 1 base, with 19 bases left between them. CDR3 sequence: CASSRRLGVSSYEQYF. For the CDR3, the DNA is TGTGCCAGCAGCCGACGGTTGGGGGTATCATCCTACGAGCAGTACTTC.

This chain joins TRBV11-2 and TRBJ2-6, with 8 bases lining up with TRBD1. The germline V gene has CDR1 SGHAT and CDR2 FQNNGV. The CDR3 has 18 amino acids. Germline trimming cut 0 bases from V and 3 bases from J; bases unmatched to any gene: 7. The CDR3 coding sequence is TGTGCCAGCAGCTTAGATAGGGCAGGGGGCTATGGGGCCAACGTCCTGACTTTC. This translates into CASSLDRAGGYGANVLTF.

This clonotype was seen more than once but under ten times. The chain uses TRBV7-8 and TRBJ2-3; D is perhaps TRBD2 (6 bases). Germline V gene sequence: CDR1 SGHVS, CDR2 FQNEAQ. The V end lost 1 base, the J end lost 0 bases, and 14 bases lay between the germline ends. CDR3 length: 17 amino acids. The CDR3 bases are TGTGCCAGCAGCTTAGAAGGCGCGGGAACTAGCACAGATACGCAGTATTTT. This translates into CASSLEGAGTSTDTQYF.

This clonotype was seen only a few times. The CDR3 reads CASSRQTATDTQYF. In nucleotides, the CDR3 is TGTGCCAGCAGCCGTCAGACAGCCACAGATACGCAGTATTTT. The chain couples TRBV11-2 to TRBJ2-3, with D possibly matching TRBD1 (5 bases). Trimming shortened V by 5 bases and J by 2 bases, and 11 bases separated the two germline ends. Germline assignment: CDR1 SGHAT and CDR2 FQNNGV. The CDR3 has 14 amino acids.

This clonotype was seen a few times. The chain joins TRBV7-3 to TRBJ2-3; D uncertain. This CDR3 is built from 16 residues. Germline V gives CDR1 SGHTA, CDR2 FQGTGA. Trimming shortened V by 2 bases and J by 4 bases, and 16 bases separated the two germline ends. CDR3 nucleotides: TGTGCCAGCAGCTTACTGGGCGGAAACCCCGCAGATACGCAGTATTTT. The encoded protein is CASSLLGGNPADTQYF.

This chain connects TRBV6-6 to TRBJ1-1, with D possibly TRBD1 on 6 matching bases. The CDR3 runs 13 residues. Per germline, CDR1 MNHNY and CDR2 SVGAGI (reference sequence). The ends were cut back, 2 bases at V and 6 bases at J, with 10 bases in the middle. The CDR3 bases are TGTGCCAGCAGTTACGGGGGGCTCGCTGAAGCTTTCTTT. It translates to CASSYGGLAEAFF.

This clonotype was observed a few times. This chain joins TRBV7-6 and TRBJ2-7; D is undetermined. The CDR3 loop spans 12 amino acids. V was cut by 5 bases and J by 5 bases, with 10 bases left in between. From germline, CDR1 is SGHVS and CDR2 FNYEAQ. CDR3 amino acids: CASSPVDHEQYF. Written as DNA, the CDR3 is TGTGCCAGCAGCCCCGTTGACCACGAGCAGTACTTC. Looking up the rest from reference TRBV7-6 and TRBJ2-7 gives the full variable domain: GAGVSQSPRYKVTKRGQDVALRCDPISGHVSLYWYRQALGQGPEFLTYFNYEAQQDKSGLPNDRFSAERPEGSISTLTIQRTEQRDSAMYRCASSPVDHEQYFGPGTRLTVT.

On this clonotype: Mismatch with germline at one junction end may stem from a read error. The V and J genes are TRBV6-5 and TRBJ2-7; tentatively, D is TRBD1 (6 bases). CDR3 length equals 15 residues. CDR1 is MNHEY, CDR2 SVGAGI, per germline. The CDR3 DNA follows: TGTGCCCGCAGCGCCGGACCAGGACAGTCCTACGAGCAGTACTTC. It specifies CARSAGPGQSYEQYF.